The clone carrying this T cell receptor beta chain showed up many times. Its specificity is unknown. TCRdb processed the multiplex PCR reads anew with MiXCR; each CDR3 protein has one entry. The sample contains around 230,000 distinct CDR3 sequences, 32% of which appear only once. These data originate in a study of breast tumors, draining lymph nodes, adjacent tissues. Samples came from axillary lymph nodes draining the breast cancer. Regarding the study as a whole: Tumor T cell lymph node origin was a supported hypothesis, not proven. Most tumor T cells seemingly derive from lymph node, then expand in tumor. Tumor repertoires ranked between lymph nodes and nontumor tissue in diversity, with V and J gene preferences.

CDR3 length equals 14 residues. Germline CDR1 reads LNHDA; CDR2 reads SQIVND (reference sequence). Between the trimmed V and J ends, which lost 3 bases and 4 bases, there was a span of 10 bases. The sample consisted of axillary lymph node tissue. The rearrangement joins TRBV19 to TRBJ1-5; D call uncertain. The TCR comes from a female donor with breast cancer. Some clones in this sample may be carry-over from other donors' samples. CDR3 sequence (DNA): TGTGCCAGTAGTATGCGGCAGATTAATCAGCCCCAGCATTTT. Its protein is CASSMRQINQPQHF.